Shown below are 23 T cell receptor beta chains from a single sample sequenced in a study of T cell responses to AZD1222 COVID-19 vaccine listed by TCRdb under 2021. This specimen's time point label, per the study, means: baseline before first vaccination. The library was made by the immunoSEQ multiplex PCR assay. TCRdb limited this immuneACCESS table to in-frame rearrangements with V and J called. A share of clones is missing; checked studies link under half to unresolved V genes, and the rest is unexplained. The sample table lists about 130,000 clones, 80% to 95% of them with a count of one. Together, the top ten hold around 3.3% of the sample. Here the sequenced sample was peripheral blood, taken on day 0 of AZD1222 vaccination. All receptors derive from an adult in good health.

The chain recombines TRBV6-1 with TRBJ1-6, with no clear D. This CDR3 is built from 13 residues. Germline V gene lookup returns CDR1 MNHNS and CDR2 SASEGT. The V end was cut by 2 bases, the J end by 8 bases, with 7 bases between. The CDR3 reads CASSESGYSPLHF. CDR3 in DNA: TGTGCCAGCAGTGAATCAGGATATTCACCCCTCCACTTT.

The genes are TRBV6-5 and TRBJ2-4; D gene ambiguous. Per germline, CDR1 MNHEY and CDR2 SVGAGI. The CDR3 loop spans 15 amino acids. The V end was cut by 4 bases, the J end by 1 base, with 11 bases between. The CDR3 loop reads CASSSPSRAKNIQYF. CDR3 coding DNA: TGTGCCAGCAGTTCCCCTTCCCGCGCCAAAAACATTCAGTACTTC.

The CDR3 is CASSDEGWGQYF. The CDR3 nucleotides read TGTGCCAGCAGTGACGAGGGCTGGGGCCAGTACTTC. J is TRBJ2-5 and V is TRBV2, with D possibly TRBD2 on 5 matching bases. Germline-derived CDR1 and CDR2 are SNHLY and FYNNEI. The CDR3 contains 12 residues. Trimming stripped 3 bases from V and 10 bases from J, with 12 bases between. Full variable domain (rest looked up from reference TRBV2 and TRBJ2-5): EPEVTQTPSHQVTQMGQEVILRCVPISNHLYFYWYRQILGQKVEFLVSFYNNEISEKSEIFDDQFSVERPDGSNFTLKIRSTKLEDSAMYFCASSDEGWGQYFGPGTRLLVL.

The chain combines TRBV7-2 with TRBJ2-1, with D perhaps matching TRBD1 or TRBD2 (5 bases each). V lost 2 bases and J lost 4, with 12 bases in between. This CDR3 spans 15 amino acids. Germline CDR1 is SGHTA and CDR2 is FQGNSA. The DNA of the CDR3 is TGTGCCAGCAGCTTATCCCGGGACCTTTACAATGAGCAGTTCTTC. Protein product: CASSLSRDLYNEQFF.

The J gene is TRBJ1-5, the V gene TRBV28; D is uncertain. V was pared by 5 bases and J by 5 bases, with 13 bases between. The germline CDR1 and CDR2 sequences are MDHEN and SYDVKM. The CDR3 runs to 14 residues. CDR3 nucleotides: TGTGCCAGCAGTCGGAGTGGATCTTATCAGCCCCAGCATTTT. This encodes CASSRSGSYQPQHF.

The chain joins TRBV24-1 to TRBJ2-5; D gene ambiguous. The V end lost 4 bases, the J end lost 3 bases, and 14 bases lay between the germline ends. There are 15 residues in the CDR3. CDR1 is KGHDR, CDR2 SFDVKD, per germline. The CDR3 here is CATSEVDAGKETQYF. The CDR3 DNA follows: TGTGCCACCAGTGAGGTAGATGCTGGGAAAGAGACCCAGTACTTC.

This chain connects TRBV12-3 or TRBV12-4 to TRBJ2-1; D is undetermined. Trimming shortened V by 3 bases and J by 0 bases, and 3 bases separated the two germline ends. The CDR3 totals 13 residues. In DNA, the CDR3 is TGTGCCAGCAGTTTGGGCTCCTACAATGAGCAGTTCTTC. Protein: CASSLGSYNEQFF.

The CDR3 coding sequence is TGTGCCAGCAGCCAAGAAAAGCTGAGACTGCTAAAGGCTGGAAACACCATATATTTT. As protein: CASSQEKLRLLKAGNTIYF. The V call is TRBV14, the J call TRBJ1-3; D ambiguous. Germline CDR1 reads SGHDN; CDR2 reads FVKESK. V was clipped by 0 bases and J by 2 bases, with 20 bases between them. The CDR3 sequence is 19 residues long.

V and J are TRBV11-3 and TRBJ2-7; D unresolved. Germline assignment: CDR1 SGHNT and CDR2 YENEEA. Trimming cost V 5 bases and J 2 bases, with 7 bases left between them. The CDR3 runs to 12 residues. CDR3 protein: CASSPGPYEQYF. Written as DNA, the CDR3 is TGTGCCAGCAGCCCCGGTCCCTACGAGCAGTACTTC.

This chain's CDR3 is CASSGTDSFSYEQYF. In nucleotides, the CDR3 is TGTGCCAGTAGTGGGACAGACTCTTTCTCCTACGAGCAGTACTTC. The chain carries TRBV19 and TRBJ2-7; TRBD1 agrees at 7 bases. Germline trimming cut 5 bases from V and 0 bases from J; bases unmatched to any gene: 7. This CDR3 has 15 residues. The germline gives CDR1 LNHDA, CDR2 SQIVND (reference sequence).

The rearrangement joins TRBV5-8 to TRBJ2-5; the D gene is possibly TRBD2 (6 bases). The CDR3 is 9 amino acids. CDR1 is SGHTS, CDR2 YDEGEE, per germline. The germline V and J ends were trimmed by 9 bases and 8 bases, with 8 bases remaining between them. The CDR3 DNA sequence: TGTGCCACTGGGACTACCCAGTACTTC. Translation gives CATGTTQYF.

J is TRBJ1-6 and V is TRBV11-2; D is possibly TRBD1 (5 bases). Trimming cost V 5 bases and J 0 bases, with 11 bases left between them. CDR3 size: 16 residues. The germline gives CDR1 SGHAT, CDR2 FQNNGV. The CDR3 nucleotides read TGTGCCAGCAGCCAGGGACGGAGCTCCTATAATTCACCCCTCCACTTT. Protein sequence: CASSQGRSSYNSPLHF.

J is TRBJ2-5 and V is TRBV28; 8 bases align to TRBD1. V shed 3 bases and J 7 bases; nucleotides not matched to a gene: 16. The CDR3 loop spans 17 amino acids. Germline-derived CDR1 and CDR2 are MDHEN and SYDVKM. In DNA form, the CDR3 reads TGTGCCAGCAGTTTGGCCCCCGGGACAGGACCACGGGGGACCCAGTACTTC. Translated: CASSLAPGTGPRGTQYF.

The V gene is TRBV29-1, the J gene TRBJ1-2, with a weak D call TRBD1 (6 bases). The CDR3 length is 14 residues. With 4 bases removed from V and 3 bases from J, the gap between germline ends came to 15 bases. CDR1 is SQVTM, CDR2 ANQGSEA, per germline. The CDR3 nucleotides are TGCAGCGTTGTCCTAGGGGGACGTTACTATGGCTACACCTTC. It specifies CSVVLGGRYYGYTF.

The CDR3 loop reads CAWINTNYGYTF. The CDR3 DNA reads TGTGCCTGGATTAACACTAACTATGGCTACACCTTC. This chain uses TRBV30 with TRBJ1-2; D unresolved. Germline CDR1 reads GTSNPN; CDR2 reads SVGIG (reference sequence). Between the trimmed V and J ends, which lost 4 bases and 0 bases, there was a span of 6 bases. The CDR3 is made up of 12 amino acids.

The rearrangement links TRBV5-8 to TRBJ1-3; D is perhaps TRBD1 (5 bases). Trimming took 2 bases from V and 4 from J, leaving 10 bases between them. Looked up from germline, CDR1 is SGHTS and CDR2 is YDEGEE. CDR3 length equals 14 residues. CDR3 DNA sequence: TGTGCCAGCAGCTTATCTGGGGACGGAAACACCATATATTTT. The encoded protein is CASSLSGDGNTIYF.

CDR3 DNA sequence: TGCAGCGTTGCCGCAGGGGTCCGGACTGAAGCTTTCTTT. Translation: CSVAAGVRTEAFF. This chain uses TRBV29-1 with TRBJ1-1; D may be TRBD1 (6 bases). V was cut by 4 bases and J by 5 bases, with 14 bases left in between. The V gene's germline CDR1 is SQVTM and CDR2 ANQGSEA. The CDR3 runs 13 residues.

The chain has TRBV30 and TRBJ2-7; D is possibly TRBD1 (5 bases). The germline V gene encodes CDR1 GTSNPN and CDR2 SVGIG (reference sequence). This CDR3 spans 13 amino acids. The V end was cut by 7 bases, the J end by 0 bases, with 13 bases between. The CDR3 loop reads CASRTTFSYEQYF. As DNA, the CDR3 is TGTGCCTCGAGGACAACCTTCTCCTACGAGCAGTACTTC.

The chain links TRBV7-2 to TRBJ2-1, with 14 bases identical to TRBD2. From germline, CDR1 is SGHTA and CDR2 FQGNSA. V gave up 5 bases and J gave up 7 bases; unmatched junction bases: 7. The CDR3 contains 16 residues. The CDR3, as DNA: TGTGCCAGCAGCAAAGCCGGGACTAGCGGGAGAAATGAGCAGTTCTTC. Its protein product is CASSKAGTSGRNEQFF.

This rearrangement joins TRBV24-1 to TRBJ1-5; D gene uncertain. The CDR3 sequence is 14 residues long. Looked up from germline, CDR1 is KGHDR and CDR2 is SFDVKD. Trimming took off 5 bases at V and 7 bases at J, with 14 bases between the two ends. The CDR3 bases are TGTGCCACCAGTGGGCCAGCTAAAGGGCAGCCCCAGCATTTT. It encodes CATSGPAKGQPQHF.

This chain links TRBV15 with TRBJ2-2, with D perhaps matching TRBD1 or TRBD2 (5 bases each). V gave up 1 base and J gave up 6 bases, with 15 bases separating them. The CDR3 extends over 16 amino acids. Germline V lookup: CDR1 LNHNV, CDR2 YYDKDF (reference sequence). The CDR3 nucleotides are TGTGCCACCAGCAGAGTGGGGGTTATCTCCTCCGGGGAGCTGTTTTTT. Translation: CATSRVGVISSGELFF. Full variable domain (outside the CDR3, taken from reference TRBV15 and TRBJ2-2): DAMVIQNPRYQVTQFGKPVTLSCSQTLNHNVMYWYQQKSSQAPKLLFHYYDKDFNNEADTPDNFQSRRPNTSFCFLDIRSPGLGDTAMYLCATSRVGVISSGELFFGEGSRLTVL.

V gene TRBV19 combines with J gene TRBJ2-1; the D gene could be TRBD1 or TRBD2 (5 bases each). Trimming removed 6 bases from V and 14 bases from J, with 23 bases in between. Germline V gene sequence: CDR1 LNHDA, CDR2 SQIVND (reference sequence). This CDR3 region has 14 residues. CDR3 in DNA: TGTGCCAGTAGCGAACGGAACCGGGACCCGAGGGAGTTCTTC. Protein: CASSERNRDPREFF. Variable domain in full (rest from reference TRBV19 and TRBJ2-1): DGGITQSPKYLFRKEGQNVTLSCEQNLNHDAMYWYRQDPGQGLRLIYYSQIVNDFQKGDIAEGYSVSREKKESFPLTVTSAQKNPTAFYLCASSERNRDPREFFGPGTRLTVL.

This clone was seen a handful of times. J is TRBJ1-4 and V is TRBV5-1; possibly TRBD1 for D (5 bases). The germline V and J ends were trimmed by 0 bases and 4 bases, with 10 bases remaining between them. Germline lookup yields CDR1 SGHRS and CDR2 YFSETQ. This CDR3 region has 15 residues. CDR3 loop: CASSLVRQNNEKLFF. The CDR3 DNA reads TGCGCCAGCAGCTTGGTAAGACAGAATAATGAAAAACTGTTTTTT.